Each of the 30 T cell receptor beta chains below was sequenced from the same sample in a study of neurological immune-mediated disorders. TCRdb ran MiXCR on the 5' RACE reads and lists one entry per CDR3 protein. Here the sample spans roughly 60,000 distinct CDR3 sequences, about an eighth being singletons. The sample was PBMCs. The source of these receptors is a man aged 60 to 69 in good health.

This clonotype appeared many times. The chain links TRBV7-6 to TRBJ2-1; D possibly uses TRBD1 or TRBD2 (5 bases each). CDR3 size: 16 residues. Germline CDR1 and CDR2: SGHVS and FNYEAQ. V lost 2 bases, J lost 7 bases, and 18 bases lay in between. The CDR3 nucleotides read TGTGCCAGCAGCTTACTCGGGACGGGTCCTCGGAATGAGCAGTTCTTC. This translates into CASSLLGTGPRNEQFF.

In this sample, this clonotype turned up many times. V gene TRBV20-1 combines with J gene TRBJ2-7, with D possibly being TRBD2 (5 bases). From germline, CDR1 is DFQATT and CDR2 SNEGSKA (reference sequence). This CDR3 has 12 amino acids. The V end lost 2 bases, the J end lost 4 bases, and 9 bases lay between the germline ends. The CDR3 region has the DNA TGCAGTGCTAGACCCCGGACTTACGAGCAGTACTTC. Its protein product is CSARPRTYEQYF.

This clonotype occurred many times. The rearrangement links TRBV7-2 to TRBJ1-6, with D unresolved. V was pared by 0 bases and J by 6 bases, with 3 bases between. Per germline, CDR1 SGHTA and CDR2 FQGNSA. CDR3 length: 13 residues. The CDR3 spells CASSLAPNSPLHF. Here the CDR3 DNA reads TGTGCCAGCAGCTTAGCCCCTAATTCACCCCTCCACTTT.

This clonotype was counted ten times or more. This CDR3 is CASSLAPGTSYQPQHF. CDR3 nucleotides: TGTGCCAGCAGCTTAGCGCCAGGCACGTCGTATCAGCCCCAGCATTTT. The rearrangement links TRBV7-2 to TRBJ1-5; no definite D call. V lost 0 bases, J lost 5 bases, and 14 bases lay in between. From germline, CDR1 is SGHTA and CDR2 FQGNSA. The length of the CDR3 is 16 residues.

This clonotype occurred many times. V usage is TRBV18 and J usage is TRBJ2-7; maybe TRBD2 (5 bases). The CDR3 covers 13 residues. CDR1 is KGHSH and CDR2 is LQKENI in the germline V gene. V lost 2 bases, J lost 7 bases, and 12 bases lay in between. In DNA form, the CDR3 reads TGTGCCAGCTCACCAGAGGACTGGGGAGAGCAGTACTTC. Protein: CASSPEDWGEQYF.

Ten or more counts support this clonotype. The gene calls are TRBV29-1 and TRBJ2-3, with D unresolved. The CDR3 runs 13 residues. The germline V and J ends were trimmed by 1 base and 4 bases, with 9 bases remaining between them. Germline V gene data show CDR1 as SQVTM and CDR2 as ANQGSEA. The CDR3 DNA follows: TGCAGCGTTGAAGTCGGTTCGGCAGATACGCAGTATTTT. This sequence encodes CSVEVGSADTQYF.

The table lists this clonotype with many counts. The gene calls are TRBV4-1 and TRBJ2-1, with 8 bases that match TRBD1. This CDR3 region has 14 residues. J gave up 4 bases and V 8 bases, and 7 bases lay outside the gene matches. Germline CDR1 is MGHRA and CDR2 is YSYEKL. The CDR3 sequence is CASAQGETYNEQFF. CDR3 nucleotides: TGCGCCAGCGCACAGGGGGAAACTTACAATGAGCAGTTCTTC.

Of note for this clonotype: A much larger clone is a single base away; this may be a read error. This chain uses TRBV6-2 or TRBV6-3 with TRBJ2-7, with D possibly matching TRBD2 (6 bases). The germline V gene has CDR1 MNHEY and CDR2 SVGEGT. The CDR3 is made up of 13 amino acids. With 8 bases removed from V and 0 bases from J, the gap between germline ends came to 11 bases. The CDR3 DNA reads TGTGCCAGCCGGGTCGGGAGCTCCTACGAGCAGTACTTC. This translates into CASRVGSSYEQYF.

In this sample, this clonotype turned up once. This sequence joins TRBV10-2 and TRBJ1-5; D is undetermined. Germline CDR1 WSHSY, CDR2 SAAADI. Trimming removed 4 bases at V and 3 bases at J, with 7 bases between. This CDR3 has 13 residues. CDR3 DNA: TGCGCCAGCAGTGGGCGGGCCAATCAGCCCCAGCATTTT. Translating gives CASSGRANQPQHF.

A word on this clonotype: A much bigger clone sits one base away, suggesting this may be a read error. The chain has TRBV16 and TRBJ1-2; possible D gene TRBD1, 6 bases. This CDR3 is built from 15 residues. The germline V gene has CDR1 KGHSY and CDR2 FQNENV. The CDR3 DNA reads as TGTGCCAGCATCCAATCCGGCAGGGGTTTGGATGGCTACACCTTC. Translation gives CASIQSGRGLDGYTF.

This clonotype was detected many times. The genes are TRBV11-2 and TRBJ2-7; D ambiguous. Germline lookup yields CDR1 SGHAT and CDR2 FQNNGV. This CDR3 region has 14 residues. Deletions cut 5 bases from V and 4 bases from J, with 15 bases between. CDR3: CASSPTVPNYEQYF. CDR3 coding DNA: TGTGCCAGCAGCCCCACAGTCCCAAATTACGAGCAGTACTTC.

A few counts support this clonotype. The chain is built from TRBV6-2 or TRBV6-3 and TRBJ2-7; D may be TRBD1 (5 bases). Trimming removed 2 bases at V and 2 bases at J, with 7 bases between. There are 13 residues in the CDR3. The V gene's germline CDR1 is MNHEY and CDR2 SVGEGT. In DNA form, the CDR3 reads TGTGCCAGCAGTTACCTACAGGCCTACGAGCAGTACTTC. This translates into CASSYLQAYEQYF.

This clonotype was detected many times. The genes are TRBV29-1 and TRBJ1-5, with D hard to call. This CDR3 has 12 amino acids. V lost 4 bases to trimming and J lost 4 bases, with 8 bases between them. Germline V gene sequence: CDR1 SQVTM, CDR2 ANQGSEA. CDR3 DNA: TGCAGCGTTGGTATGCAGAATCAGCCCCAGCATTTT. It codes for CSVGMQNQPQHF.

This clonotype was picked up many times. V usage is TRBV6-2 or TRBV6-3 and J usage is TRBJ2-2; 12 nucleotides line up with TRBD1. The CDR3 contains 14 residues. Trimming removed 8 bases from V and 5 bases from J; junction bases left unmatched: 3. CDR1 is MNHEY, CDR2 SVGEGT, per germline. The CDR3 DNA reads TGTGCCAGCTCGGGACAGGGGGCTACCGGGGAGCTGTTTTTT. This translates into CASSGQGATGELFF.

This clonotype was detected many times. The rearrangement uses TRBV4-2 and TRBJ1-1, with D hard to call. Germline V gene data show CDR1 as LGHNA and CDR2 as YNFKEQ. The ends were cut back, 4 bases at V and 7 bases at J, with 10 bases in the middle. The CDR3 runs to 12 residues. CDR3: CASSPEDGEAFF. CDR3 in DNA: TGTGCCAGCAGCCCCGAGGATGGTGAAGCTTTCTTT.

This clonotype was detected many times. The genes are TRBV20-1 and TRBJ1-5; 8 nucleotides match TRBD1. The V gene's germline CDR1 is DFQATT and CDR2 SNEGSKA (reference sequence). The CDR3 sequence is 14 residues long. V shed 5 bases, J shed 9 bases, and the junction held 12 bases outside the gene matches. CDR3 sequence: CSAYSTGGEWPQHF. CDR3 bases: TGCAGTGCTTACTCTACAGGGGGAGAATGGCCCCAGCATTTT.

This clonotype has at least ten counts. The chain carries TRBV28 and TRBJ1-4; a weak D match, TRBD1 (5 bases). This CDR3 is 17 amino acids long. Trimming took 6 bases from V and 0 from J, leaving 17 bases between them. Per the germline V gene, CDR1 is MDHEN and CDR2 is SYDVKM. The CDR3 sequence: CASSLFWMGATNEKLFF. DNA for the CDR3: TGTGCCAGCAGCCTTTTCTGGATGGGGGCAACTAATGAAAAACTGTTTTTT.

This clonotype was recorded at least ten times. V and J are TRBV5-1 and TRBJ2-3, with D tentatively TRBD2 (6 bases). The germline CDR1 and CDR2 sequences are SGHRS and YFSETQ. The CDR3 runs to 15 residues. Trimming removed 4 bases at V and 0 bases at J, with 12 bases between. This chain's CDR3 is CASSTDGGSTDTQYF. The CDR3 bases are TGCGCCAGCAGCACCGACGGGGGTAGCACAGATACGCAGTATTTT.

The sample holds many counts of this clonotype. This chain uses TRBV12-3 or TRBV12-4 with TRBJ2-3; TRBD2 agrees at 13 bases. The CDR3 is made up of 15 amino acids. Germline trimming cut 6 bases from V and 7 bases from J; bases unmatched to any gene: 7. CDR3 in DNA: TGTGCCAGCAGCTTACTAGCGGGGGGGATGCATACGCAGTATTTT. This translates into CASSLLAGGMHTQYF.

This clonotype was counted many times. This CDR3 is CASRPGGSSYNEQFF. Here the CDR3 DNA reads TGTGCCAGCAGACCCGGGGGGAGCTCCTACAATGAGCAGTTCTTC. V gene TRBV6-2 or TRBV6-3 combines with J gene TRBJ2-1; 7 bases are shared with TRBD2. Unmatched junction bases numbered 5, after V lost 6 bases and J lost 0 bases. The CDR3 extends over 15 amino acids. Germline assignment: CDR1 MNHEY and CDR2 SVGEGT.

This chain connects TRBV10-3 to TRBJ2-3; TRBD2 aligns across 16 bases. Germline V gene lookup returns CDR1 ENHRY and CDR2 SYGVKD. The CDR3 has 17 residues. V was pared by 3 bases and J by 4 bases, with 4 bases of the junction left unmatched. Written as DNA, the CDR3 is TGTGCCATCAGTGATGGGACTAGCGGGGGGGAAGCAGATACGCAGTATTTT. It encodes CAISDGTSGGEADTQYF.

This clonotype was seen at least ten times. V and J are TRBV7-3 and TRBJ2-2; D is tentatively TRBD1 or TRBD2 (5 bases each). CDR3 size: 16 residues. V lost 0 bases and J 3 bases, leaving 11 bases between the germline ends. Germline V gene data show CDR1 as SGHTA and CDR2 as FQGTGA. The CDR3 nucleotides read TGTGCCAGCAGCTTAACGGGGGAGAGGGACACCGGGGAGCTGTTTTTT. This translates into CASSLTGERDTGELFF. Complete variable domain (other parts from reference TRBV7-3 and TRBJ2-2): GAGVSQTPSNKVTEKGKYVELRCDPISGHTALYWYRQSLGQGPEFLIYFQGTGAADDSGLPNDRFFAVRPEGSVSTLKIQRTERGDSAVYLCASSLTGERDTGELFFGEGSRLTVL.

The sample holds many counts of this clonotype. This sequence joins TRBV20-1 and TRBJ1-1, with 8 bases matching TRBD1. V shed 1 base, J shed 6 bases, and the junction held 7 bases outside the gene matches. From germline, CDR1 is DFQATT and CDR2 SNEGSKA (reference sequence). This CDR3 has 14 residues. The CDR3 DNA reads as TGCAGTGCTAGAGGGGGGCAGGGGGCCGCTGAAGCTTTCTTT. Translating gives CSARGGQGAAEAFF.

This clonotype was found a few times. The chain combines TRBV10-3 with TRBJ1-1; 9 bases are shared with TRBD1. CDR1 ENHRY and CDR2 SYGVKD come from the germline V gene. The CDR3 extends over 14 amino acids. Unmatched junction bases numbered 2, after V lost 2 bases and J lost 4 bases. The DNA of the CDR3 is TGTGCCATCAGTGAGGGGACAGGGTTCACTGAAGCTTTCTTT. Translation gives CAISEGTGFTEAFF.

This clonotype occurred many times. The chain is built from TRBV18 and TRBJ1-5, with 9 bases lining up with TRBD1. V trimming: 3 bases; J trimming: 3 bases; junction bases outside the gene matches: 15. The CDR3 has 19 amino acids. Germline V gene data show CDR1 as KGHSH and CDR2 as LQKENI. This CDR3 reads CASSPPGQGARGLNQPQHF. The DNA for the CDR3 is TGTGCCAGCTCACCTCCGGGACAGGGCGCTCGGGGACTCAATCAGCCCCAGCATTTT. Using reference TRBV18 and TRBJ1-5 for the parts outside the CDR3, the full variable domain is NAGVMQNPRHLVRRRGQEARLRCSPMKGHSHVYWYRQLPEEGLKFMVYLQKENIIDESGMPKERFSAEFPKEGPSILRIQQVVRGDSAAYFCASSPPGQGARGLNQPQHFGDGTRLSIL.

This clonotype was counted many times. This chain links TRBV6-2 or TRBV6-3 with TRBJ2-1, with 9 nucleotides matching TRBD2. This CDR3 has 14 residues. Losses at the gene ends were 2 bases for V and 4 bases for J; bases not matched to a gene: 0. Germline V gene data show CDR1 as MNHEY and CDR2 as SVGEGT. This CDR3 reads CASSYAGGYNEQFF. The DNA for the CDR3 is TGTGCCAGCAGTTACGCGGGGGGGTACAATGAGCAGTTCTTC.

Concerning this clonotype itself: This is likely a read error, given that the CDR3 carries no conserved phenylalanine or tryptophan at its end. The chain combines TRBV11-2 with TRBJ2-7; the match to TRBD1 covers 7 bases. Trimming at V came to 5 bases and at J to 3 bases, leaving 13 bases not matched to a gene. The CDR3 runs 16 residues. The germline CDR1 and CDR2 sequences are SGHAT and FQNNGV. The CDR3 loop is CASSQPRQGEFYEQYY. CDR3 in DNA: TGTGCCAGCAGCCAACCCCGACAGGGAGAGTTCTACGAGCAGTACTAC.

Comment on this clonotype: Germline and junction disagree at one end, which may indicate a read error. The rearrangement links TRBV6-5 to TRBJ1-6; D is ambiguous. Germline V lookup: CDR1 MNHEY, CDR2 SVGAGI. This CDR3 contains 12 residues. DNA for the CDR3: TGTGCCATCAGTTATACGAACTCACCCCTCCACTTT. Amino acid sequence: CAISYTNSPLHF.

Regarding this clonotype: At one end, the junction sequence differs from germline, possibly due to a read error. J is TRBJ2-5 and V is TRBV19; 7 bases map to TRBD1. The CDR3 is made up of 14 amino acids. Germline V gene lookup returns CDR1 LNHDA and CDR2 SQIVND (reference sequence). The CDR3 DNA sequence: TGTGCCAGTAGTACCCACAGGGGCCTGGAGACACAGTACTTC. Protein product: CASSTHRGLETQYF.

This clonotype was seen many times. The V and J genes are TRBV9 and TRBJ2-5; 7 bases agree with TRBD2. Trimming at V came to 4 bases and at J to 3 bases, leaving 12 bases not matched to a gene. This CDR3 contains 16 residues. In germline, CDR1 is SGDLS, CDR2 YYNGEE. The CDR3 DNA reads as TGTGCCAGCAGCTTGGGAGCCCTGGCGGGGGAAGAGACCCAGTACTTC. This codes for CASSLGALAGEETQYF.